This T cell receptor (beta chain) is from a study of blood T cell repertoires in COVID-19 (dated by TCRdb to the early 2020s). With respect to the entire study: Collaborator samples came from the United States, Italy and Spain and covered acute and convalescent phases of COVID-19. The material from the prospective study consisted of cDNA or gDNA derived from T cells, B-cell-depleted T cells, or PBMCs. Subjects who had been exposed to COVID-19, were actively infected with it, or had recovered from it provided the deeply sampled blood TCRbeta repertoires that made up the dataset. The repertoires were released in a freely available public database intended as a resource for research on the immune response to SARS-CoV-2. Samples came from the ongoing ImmuneRACE study (first 160 participants) plus 1,254 subjects from 6 global collaborators. The sample metadata nearly always contained a de-identified subject ID, COVID-19 status, age in years and sex. Where available, HLA class I and class II types were taken from metadata supplied by the sample provider and were not determined by assay-based typing. What the study reported, not specific to this receptor: The quantity of clinical and demographic metadata differed by source and by participant and was supplied without curation.

To note about this clone: This clone's antigen is unknown. Base qualities are missing; no much larger clone stands one base away.

From the germline V gene, CDR1 is SGHRS and CDR2 is YFSETQ. The junction carries 9 bases between V and J, which are trimmed by 2 bases and 3 bases respectively. Counted from cysteine to phenylalanine, this CDR3 has 13 amino acids. Only the CDR3 DNA is retained, 39 bases long and in frame from the first base. The immunoSEQ Assay, a bias-controlled multiplex PCR, was used to amplify TCRbeta CDR3 regions from genomic DNA. The study's own analysis went as follows. The number of nucleated cells in each sample was estimated by amplification of reference gene primers within the assay. To quantify the absolute abundance of each unique TCRbeta CDR3 rearrangement, sequence reads were collapsed and filtered. For each sample, productive Simpson clonality was calculated as the square root of Simpson's diversity index across productive rearrangements. The clones in this table, taken by TCRdb from immuneACCESS, are in-frame only. Not every clone is retained; where verified, under half of the shortfall comes from an unresolved V gene, and the cause of the rest is unknown. The D gene and trimming were derived from the DNA, and the V and J assignments and clone size from that table. The sample contains approximately 84,000 clones, 83% of them found a single time. Roughly 30% of the sample is in the top ten clones.

Whole blood was collected in K2EDTA tubes by collaborating institutions according to the institutions' own protocols. For TCRbeta analysis, collaborator samples were shipped as frozen whole blood, as isolated PBMCs, or as DNA extracted from either sample type. Recombination connected TRBV5-1 to TRBJ2-7; the D region possibly corresponds to TRBD1 (5 bases align). Material for sequencing was peripheral blood. The sequence was collected from a woman aged 80 or over with acute or convalescent COVID-19. Read as DNA, the sequence is TGCGCCAGCAGCTTCGGCAGGGACTACGAGCAGTACTTC. Its protein product is CASSFGRDYEQYF.